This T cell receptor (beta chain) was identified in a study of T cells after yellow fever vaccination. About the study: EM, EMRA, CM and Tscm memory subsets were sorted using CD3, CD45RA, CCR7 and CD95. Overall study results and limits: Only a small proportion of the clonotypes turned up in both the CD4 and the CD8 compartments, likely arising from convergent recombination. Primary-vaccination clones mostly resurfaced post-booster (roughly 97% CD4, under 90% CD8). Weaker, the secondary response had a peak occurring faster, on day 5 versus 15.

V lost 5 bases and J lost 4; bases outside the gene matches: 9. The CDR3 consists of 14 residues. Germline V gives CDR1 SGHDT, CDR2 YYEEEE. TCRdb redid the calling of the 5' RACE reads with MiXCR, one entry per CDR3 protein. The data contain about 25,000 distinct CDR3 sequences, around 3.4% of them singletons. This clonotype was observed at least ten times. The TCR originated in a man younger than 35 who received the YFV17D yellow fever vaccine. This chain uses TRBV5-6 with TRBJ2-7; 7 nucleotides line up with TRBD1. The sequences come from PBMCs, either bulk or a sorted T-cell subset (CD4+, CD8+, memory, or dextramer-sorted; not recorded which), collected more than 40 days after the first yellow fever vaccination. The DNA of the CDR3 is TGTGCCAGCAGTCGGCGACAGGGTACTTACGAGCAGTACGTC. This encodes CASSRRQGTYEQYV.